These 10 T cell receptor beta chains were all obtained from the same sample, sequenced in a study of metastatic and nonmetastatic thyroid tumors. Patients had received no treatment of any kind before thyroid surgery. Through MiXCR, TCRdb re-clonotyped the PCR reads. The sample shows some 18,000 clones, 30% to 40% of them seen only once. The sample taken for sequencing was tumor tissue. The origin of the receptors is a male donor with papillary thyroid cancer or a benign thyroid nodule (not recorded which). Some clones in this sample may be carry-over from other donors' samples.

This clone was recorded at least ten times. The chain combines TRBV20-1 with TRBJ1-5; D perhaps matches TRBD1 (5 bases). CDR3 length equals 12 residues. The V end lost 5 bases, the J end lost 3 bases, and 8 bases lay between the germline ends. Germline V gives CDR1 DFQATT, CDR2 SNEGSKA (reference sequence). Here the CDR3 DNA reads TGCAGTGCTCGGACATCCAATCAGCCCCAGCATTTT. It translates to CSARTSNQPQHF.

This clone is labeled as medium-sized (0.01 to 0.1%). The chain links TRBV19 to TRBJ2-1; TRBD2 agrees at 7 bases. CDR1 is LNHDA and CDR2 is SQIVND in the germline V gene (reference sequence). This CDR3 is 13 amino acids long. V was clipped by 5 bases and J by 8 bases; unmatched bases: 6. The CDR3 nucleotides read TGTGCCAGTAGTTGGCGGGAGACGGATGAGCAGTTCTTC. Translating gives CASSWRETDEQFF.

This clone has ten or more counts. The V and J genes are TRBV3-1 and TRBJ2-2, with a possible D match to TRBD2 (6 bases). The germline V gene encodes CDR1 LGHDT and CDR2 YNNKEL (reference sequence). The CDR3 has 14 residues. Deletions cut 4 bases from V and 3 bases from J, with 9 bases between. In nucleotides, the CDR3 is TGTGCCAGCAGCCCTCCTAGCGACACCGGGGAGCTGTTTTTT. Protein: CASSPPSDTGELFF.

The chain is built from TRBV20-1 and TRBJ2-5; the match to TRBD2 covers 11 bases. The V gene end was trimmed by 2 bases and the J gene end by 0 bases; junction bases not matched to a gene: 2. Germline CDR1 DFQATT, CDR2 SNEGSKA (reference sequence). The CDR3 runs 15 residues. This chain's CDR3 is CSARKLAGDQETQYF. CDR3 coding DNA: TGCAGTGCTAGAAAACTAGCGGGGGACCAAGAGACCCAGTACTTC.

CDR3 in DNA: TGTGCCAGCAGTTCTCCAACCCAATTGACTAGCGGGTGGGAAGTGGAGCAGTTCTTC. This gives the protein CASSSPTQLTSGWEVEQFF. This chain uses TRBV27 with TRBJ2-1, with 10 bases fitting TRBD2. J gave up 10 bases and V 4 bases, and 22 bases lay outside the gene matches. The CDR3 is made up of 19 amino acids. CDR1 and CDR2 from the germline V gene are MNHEY and SMNVEV (reference sequence).

The J gene is TRBJ2-3, the V gene TRBV28; D is unresolved. The closer fit of TRBJ2-2 to the DNA end suggests the J call may be wrong. The CDR3 has 14 residues. Germline V CDR1 and CDR2: MDHEN, SYDVKM. CDR3 nucleotides: TGTGCCAGCAGTTCCCAGACTTTCACAGAGACGCTGTTTTTT. Protein product: CASSSQTFTETLFF.

Many counts were recorded for this clone. This sequence may be a read error, since a much larger clone differs from it by one base. V and J are TRBV28 and TRBJ1-2; weak D call: TRBD1 (6 bases). This CDR3 is 13 amino acids long. Germline values: CDR1 MDHEN, CDR2 SYDVKM. V was cut by 8 bases and J by 10 bases, with 20 bases left in between. Written as DNA, the CDR3 is TGTGCCAGCTGGGGGACGGGGGGCTCCGTCTACACCTTC. The encoded protein is CASWGTGGSVYTF.

The chain couples TRBV5-1 to TRBJ2-3, with 8 bases matching TRBD2. Germline trimming cut 2 bases from V and 0 bases from J; bases unmatched to any gene: 2. The germline V gene encodes CDR1 SGHRS and CDR2 YFSETQ. The CDR3 runs to 15 residues. As DNA, the CDR3 is TGCGCCAGCAGCTTAAGCGGGGGTAGCACAGATACGCAGTATTTT. Residues: CASSLSGGSTDTQYF.

This clone has more than one count but fewer than ten. At one boundary the junction diverges from the germline segment, which might be a read error. The chain links TRBV27 to TRBJ2-5, with a possible D match to TRBD2 (8 bases). The CDR3 length is 15 residues. Germline lookup yields CDR1 MNHEY and CDR2 SMNVEV (reference sequence). The CDR3 sequence: CANSSGTVGVETQYF. CDR3 DNA: TGTGCCAACAGTAGCGGGACAGTGGGCGTAGAGACCCAGTACTTC.

This clone was detected ten times or more. The rearrangement links TRBV10-1 to TRBJ1-1; unclear D gene. The CDR3 is 12 amino acids. Trimming removed 2 bases from V and 10 bases from J, with 11 bases in between. Germline V lookup: CDR1 WNHNN, CDR2 SYGVQD (reference sequence). CDR3 in DNA: TGCGCCAGCAGTGAGCCCCAAGGATCAGCTTTCTTT. This codes for CASSEPQGSAFF.